What follows are 8 T cell receptor beta chains derived from one specimen sequenced in a study of T-cell memory formation after mild COVID-19. In TCRdb, the 5' RACE reads were re-called with MiXCR into one record per CDR3 protein. The sample holds under 300,000 distinct CDR3 sequences, approximately 16% seen once. The specimen was PBMCs or a T cell subset sorted from them (not recorded which). The origin of the receptors is a man aged 18 to 30 who had mild COVID-19 (a few samples of this study predate the infection). Cell type and time point are not known.

This clonotype has more than one count but fewer than ten. CDR3 coding DNA: TGTGCCAGCAGCCCAGGACAGGGCTTCGTCTATGGCTACACCTTC. Its translation is CASSPGQGFVYGYTF. The chain links TRBV7-3 to TRBJ1-2; TRBD1 aligns across 8 bases. Germline lookup yields CDR1 SGHTA and CDR2 FQGTGA. CDR3 size: 15 residues. Losses at the gene ends were 5 bases for V and 4 bases for J; bases not matched to a gene: 9.

This clonotype has more than one count but fewer than ten. The genes are TRBV4-1 and TRBJ1-2; D gene uncertain. Germline assignment: CDR1 MGHRA and CDR2 YSYEKL. The CDR3 consists of 15 residues. The V end was cut by 0 bases, the J end by 4 bases, with 12 bases between. CDR3 sequence reads: CASSQESRQSYGYTF. In DNA form, the CDR3 reads TGCGCCAGCAGCCAAGAATCGCGGCAGAGCTATGGCTACACCTTC.

The chain combines TRBV5-1 with TRBJ2-5; a weak D match, TRBD1 (6 bases). The V gene lost 4 bases and the J gene lost 2 bases, with 12 bases spanning the gap. Germline CDR1 SGHRS, CDR2 YFSETQ. This CDR3 region has 14 residues. DNA for the CDR3: TGCGCCAGCAGCCTGGTAAGGGGGCAAGAGACCCAGTACTTC. This sequence encodes CASSLVRGQETQYF.

This chain connects TRBV20-1 to TRBJ2-1; the match to TRBD2 covers 8 bases. Germline V gives CDR1 DFQATT, CDR2 SNEGSKA (reference sequence). V shed 6 bases, J shed 0 bases, and the junction held 10 bases outside the gene matches. The CDR3 length is 16 residues. The CDR3 DNA follows: TGCAGTGCCGTGTTACCCGGGACTAGCTCCTACAATGAGCAGTTCTTC. Residues: CSAVLPGTSSYNEQFF.

The sample holds a few counts of this clonotype. The rearrangement uses TRBV7-2 and TRBJ2-2; 7 bases agree with TRBD1. CDR1 is SGHTA and CDR2 is FQGNSA in the germline V gene. CDR3 length equals 14 residues. V shed 6 bases and J 4 bases; nucleotides not matched to a gene: 5. The CDR3 sequence is CASRQDRITGELFF. The DNA of the CDR3 is TGTGCCAGCAGGCAGGACAGGATCACCGGGGAGCTGTTTTTT. The full variable domain, its missing parts supplied by reference TRBV7-2 and TRBJ2-2, is GAGVSQSPSNKVTEKGKDVELRCDPISGHTALYWYRQSLGQGLEFLIYFQGNSAPDKSGLPSDRFSAERTGGSVSTLTIQRTQQEDSAVYLCASRQDRITGELFFGEGSRLTVL.

This sequence joins TRBV6-2 or TRBV6-3 and TRBJ2-7; TRBD2 aligns across 12 bases. The V gene end was trimmed by 4 bases and the J gene end by 1 base; junction bases not matched to a gene: 8. Looked up from germline, CDR1 is MNHEY and CDR2 is SVGEGT. The length of the CDR3 is 17 residues. CDR3 region: CASSSLTSGGISYEQYF. The CDR3 DNA is TGTGCCAGCAGTTCCCTCACTAGCGGGGGGATTTCCTACGAGCAGTACTTC.

This clonotype was recorded a few times. The rearrangement links TRBV27 to TRBJ2-2; D is uncertain. V lost 3 bases and J 3 bases, leaving 20 bases between the germline ends. This CDR3 spans 18 amino acids. CDR1 and CDR2 (germline): MNHEY, SMNVEV (reference sequence). CDR3 region: CASSLGGRTNWDTGELFF. DNA of the CDR3: TGTGCCAGCAGTTTGGGTGGCAGGACGAATTGGGACACCGGGGAGCTGTTTTTT.

A few counts support this clonotype. This chain uses TRBV12-3 or TRBV12-4 with TRBJ2-1; the match to TRBD1 covers 8 bases. The CDR3 consists of 16 residues. Unmatched junction bases numbered 11, after V lost 1 base and J lost 9 bases. DNA for the CDR3: TGTGCCAGCAGTTTAGACGGCAGGGGGCGCGGAGGTGAGCAGTTCTTC. It encodes CASSLDGRGRGGEQFF.